This T cell receptor beta chain came from a study of T cell responses to AZD1222 COVID-19 vaccine. About the research overall: Some second doses came at about 4 weeks and others at about 12 weeks; these were pooled.

Overall study findings and caveats: Clonal diversity may have been underestimated in mostly white British donors.

CDR1 and CDR2 from the germline V gene are SGHAT and FQNNGV. This CDR3 has 14 residues. TCRdb's table, derived via immunoSEQ multiplex PCR, lists solely in-frame clones and lacks some. The sample contains approximately 160,000 clones, roughly nine tenths of which appear only once. In the case of this clone: The antigen is not known. Relative to the germline gene, one junction end is altered; a read error may explain this.

The clonotype originates from an adult in good health. The chain joins TRBV11-2 to TRBJ2-7; D may match TRBD1 or TRBD2 (5 bases each). Sequenced here: peripheral blood, sampled on day 0 of AZD1222 vaccination. DNA of the CDR3: TGTGCCAGCAGCTTAGGAGCGGCGCTTGGGGGATTAGGCTTC. Protein: CASSLGAALGGLGF.